This T cell receptor beta chain was found in a study of early T cells in non-severe SARS-CoV-2 infection. Study at large: Chains were not paired, and sequencing was done on bulk RNA from unsorted whole blood. Whole-study results and caveats: A preference for anti-spike CD8 responses marked VDJdb matching, which missed private and CD4 specificities.

In the library, individual cDNA molecules carried attached unique molecular identifiers. TCRdb reprocessed the 5' RACE reads with MiXCR, giving one entry per CDR3 protein. The data contain 80,000 to 95,000 distinct CDR3 sequences, 13% to 15% of them singletons. In regard to this clonotype: As yet, its antigen is unknown.

Germline assignment: CDR1 SNHLY and CDR2 FYNNEI. This CDR3 region has 14 residues. After removal of 6 bases from V and 11 bases from J, the junction contained 12 bases not matched to a gene. The genes are TRBV2 and TRBJ1-4; TRBD1 agrees at 7 bases. The clonotype comes from an adult who was a healthcare worker with PCR-confirmed SARS-CoV-2 infection or an uninfected control (not recorded which). The sequenced material came from whole blood. Here the CDR3 DNA reads TGTGCCAGCAGCTTCGGACAGGAATTTTCTAAACTGTTTTTT. As protein: CASSFGQEFSKLFF.